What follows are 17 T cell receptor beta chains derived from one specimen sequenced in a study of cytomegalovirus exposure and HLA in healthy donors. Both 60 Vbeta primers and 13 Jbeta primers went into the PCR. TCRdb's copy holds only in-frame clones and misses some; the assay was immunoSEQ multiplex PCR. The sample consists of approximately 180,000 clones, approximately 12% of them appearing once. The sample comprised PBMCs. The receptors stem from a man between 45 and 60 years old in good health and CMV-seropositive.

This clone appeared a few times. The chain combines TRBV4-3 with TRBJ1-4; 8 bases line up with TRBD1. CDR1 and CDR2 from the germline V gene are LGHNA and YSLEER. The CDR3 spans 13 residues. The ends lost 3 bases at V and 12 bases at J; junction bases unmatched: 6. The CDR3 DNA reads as TGCGCCAGCAGCCACGAACAGGGGGGGCAACTGTTTTTT. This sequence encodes CASSHEQGGQLFF.

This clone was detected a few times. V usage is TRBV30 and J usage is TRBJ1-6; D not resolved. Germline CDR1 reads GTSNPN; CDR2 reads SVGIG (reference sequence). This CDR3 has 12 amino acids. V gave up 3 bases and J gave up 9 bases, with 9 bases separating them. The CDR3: CAWRRDLSPLHF. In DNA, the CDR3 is TGTGCCTGGAGGAGGGATCTTTCACCCCTCCACTTT.

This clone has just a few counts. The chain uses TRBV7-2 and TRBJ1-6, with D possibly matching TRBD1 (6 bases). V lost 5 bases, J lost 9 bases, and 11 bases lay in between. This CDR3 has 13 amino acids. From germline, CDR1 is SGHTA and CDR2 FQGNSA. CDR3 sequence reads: CASSPLGGSPLHF. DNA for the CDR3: TGTGCCAGCAGCCCCCTAGGGGGTTCACCCCTCCACTTT.

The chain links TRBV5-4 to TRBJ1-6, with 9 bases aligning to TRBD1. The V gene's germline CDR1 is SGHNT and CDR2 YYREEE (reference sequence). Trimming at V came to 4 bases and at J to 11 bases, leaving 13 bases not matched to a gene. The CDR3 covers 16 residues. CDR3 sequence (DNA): TGTGCCAGCAGCACCTGGACAGGGGCTCCGTTGGCACCCCTCCACTTT. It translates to CASSTWTGAPLAPLHF. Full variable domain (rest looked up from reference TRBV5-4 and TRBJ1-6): ETGVTQSPTHLIKTRGQQVTLRCSSQSGHNTVSWYQQALGQGPQFIFQYYREEENGRGNFPPRFSGLQFPNYSSELNVNALELDDSALYLCASSTWTGAPLAPLHFGNGTRLTVT.

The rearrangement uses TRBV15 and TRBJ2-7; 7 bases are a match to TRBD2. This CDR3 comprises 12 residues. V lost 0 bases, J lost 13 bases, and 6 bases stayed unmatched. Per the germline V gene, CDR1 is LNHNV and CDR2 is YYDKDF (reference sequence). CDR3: CATSRDQRGLYF. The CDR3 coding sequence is TGTGCCACCAGCAGAGATCAAAGGGGACTATACTTC.

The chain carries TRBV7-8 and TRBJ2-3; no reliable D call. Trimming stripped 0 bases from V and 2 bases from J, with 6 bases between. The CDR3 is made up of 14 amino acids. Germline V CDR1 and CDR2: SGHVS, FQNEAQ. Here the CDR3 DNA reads TGTGCCAGCAGCTTAGCAGCAAACACAGATACGCAGTATTTT. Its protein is CASSLAANTDTQYF.

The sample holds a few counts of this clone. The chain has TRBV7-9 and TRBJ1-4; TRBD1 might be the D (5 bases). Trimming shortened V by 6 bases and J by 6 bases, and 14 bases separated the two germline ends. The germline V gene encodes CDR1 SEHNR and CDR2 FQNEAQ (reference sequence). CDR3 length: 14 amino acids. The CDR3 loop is CASRGGRVYEKLFF. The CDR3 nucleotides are TGTGCCAGCAGGGGAGGCAGGGTATATGAAAAACTGTTTTTT.

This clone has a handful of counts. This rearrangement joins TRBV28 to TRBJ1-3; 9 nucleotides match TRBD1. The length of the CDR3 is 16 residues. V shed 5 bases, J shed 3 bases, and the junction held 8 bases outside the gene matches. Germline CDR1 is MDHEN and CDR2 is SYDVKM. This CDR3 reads CASSPPDRGGGNTIYF. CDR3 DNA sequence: TGTGCCAGCAGTCCCCCCGACAGGGGGGGTGGAAACACCATATATTTT.

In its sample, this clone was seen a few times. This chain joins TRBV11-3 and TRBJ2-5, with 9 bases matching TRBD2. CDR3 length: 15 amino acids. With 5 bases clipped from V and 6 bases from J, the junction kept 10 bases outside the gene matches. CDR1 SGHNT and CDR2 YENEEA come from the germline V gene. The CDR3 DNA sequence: TGTGCCAGCAGCCCGGGACTAGCCGGTTTTCAGACCCAGTACTTC. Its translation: CASSPGLAGFQTQYF.

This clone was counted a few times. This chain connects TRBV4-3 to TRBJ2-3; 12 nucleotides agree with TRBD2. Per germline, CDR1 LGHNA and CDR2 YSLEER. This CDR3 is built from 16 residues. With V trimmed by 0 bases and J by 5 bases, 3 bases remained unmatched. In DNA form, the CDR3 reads TGCGCCAGCAGCCAAGAAATGACTAGCGGGGGAGATACGCAGTATTTT. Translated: CASSQEMTSGGDTQYF.

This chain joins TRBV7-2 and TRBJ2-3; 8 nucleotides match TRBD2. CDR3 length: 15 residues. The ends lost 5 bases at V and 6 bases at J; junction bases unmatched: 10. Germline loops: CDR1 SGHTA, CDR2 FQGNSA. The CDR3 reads CASSPARAGEDTQYF. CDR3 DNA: TGTGCCAGCAGCCCAGCGAGAGCGGGGGAGGATACGCAGTATTTT.

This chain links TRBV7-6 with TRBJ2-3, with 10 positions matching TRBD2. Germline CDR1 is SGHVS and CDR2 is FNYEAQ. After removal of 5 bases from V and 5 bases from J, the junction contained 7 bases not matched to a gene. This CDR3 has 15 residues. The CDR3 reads CASSQGTSARDTQYF. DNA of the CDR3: TGTGCCAGCAGCCAGGGGACTAGCGCTAGAGATACGCAGTATTTT.

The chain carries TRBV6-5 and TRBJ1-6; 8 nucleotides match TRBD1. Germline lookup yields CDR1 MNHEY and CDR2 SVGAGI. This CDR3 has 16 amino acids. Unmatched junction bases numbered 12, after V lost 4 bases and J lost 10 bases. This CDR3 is CASSSGTGLLGSPLHF. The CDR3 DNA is TGTGCCAGCAGTTCCGGGACAGGTTTGCTTGGATCACCCCTCCACTTT.

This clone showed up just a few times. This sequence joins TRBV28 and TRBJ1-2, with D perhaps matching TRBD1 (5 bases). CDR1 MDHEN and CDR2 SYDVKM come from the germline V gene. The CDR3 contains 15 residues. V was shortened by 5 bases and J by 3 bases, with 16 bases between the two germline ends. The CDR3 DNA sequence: TGTGCCAGCAGTGCCCCGGGGGGGGAGGACTATGGCTACACCTTC. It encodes CASSAPGGEDYGYTF.

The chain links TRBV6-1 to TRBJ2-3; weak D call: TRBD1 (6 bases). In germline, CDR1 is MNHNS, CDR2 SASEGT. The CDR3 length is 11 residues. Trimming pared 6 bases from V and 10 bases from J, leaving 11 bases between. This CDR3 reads CASRGHLAQYF. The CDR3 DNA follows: TGTGCCAGCAGGGGACACTTGGCGCAGTATTTT.

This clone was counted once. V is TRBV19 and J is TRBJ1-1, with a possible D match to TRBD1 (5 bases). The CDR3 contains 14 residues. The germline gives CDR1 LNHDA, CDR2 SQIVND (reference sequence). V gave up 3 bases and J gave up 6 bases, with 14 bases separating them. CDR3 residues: CASSMEGRASEAFF. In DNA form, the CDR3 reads TGTGCCAGTAGTATGGAAGGCAGGGCGTCTGAAGCTTTCTTT.

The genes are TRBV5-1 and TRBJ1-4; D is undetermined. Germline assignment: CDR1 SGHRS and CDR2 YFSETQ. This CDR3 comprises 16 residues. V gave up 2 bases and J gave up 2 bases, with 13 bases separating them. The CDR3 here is CASSFQAPGTNEKLFF. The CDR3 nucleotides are TGCGCCAGCAGCTTCCAGGCCCCCGGCACTAATGAAAAACTGTTTTTT.